A selection of T cell receptor beta chains follows, all from one sample in a study of CD8 T cells in Susac syndrome. Each CDR3 protein is one row after TCRdb ran MiXCR on the immunoSEQ multiplex PCR reads. This sample has fewer than 150,000 distinct CDR3 sequences, with 85% to 95% found just once. What was sequenced was CD4+ T cells from PBMCs. Receptor source: a human donor with multiple sclerosis. Both conserved end residues are part of each CDR3. A D gene is named only where the DNA matches it firmly. Part of the rows lack a size; the others show once, few, many or a class for expanded clones.

d_call	j_call	clone_size	v_call	cdr3_nt	cdr3_aa
-	TRBJ1-5	-	TRBV6-5	TGTGCCAGCAGTTACCTGGGGCAGGTGCTCTATAGCAATCAGCCCCAGCATTTT	CASSYLGQVLYSNQPQHF
-	TRBJ2-2	-	TRBV29-1	TGCAGCGCGGCGGCTTCGACAGCCGACACCGGGGAGCTGTTTTTT	CSAAASTADTGELFF
-	TRBJ1-1	-	TRBV20-1	TGCAGTGCTAGAGGACAACCGGGCACTGAAGCTTTCTTT	CSARGQPGTEAFF
-	TRBJ2-5	-	TRBV7-9	TGTGCCAGCAGCTTAGGTTGGCCCAGCGCCGAACGGGAGACCCAGTACTTC	CASSLGWPSAERETQYF
TRBD1	TRBJ2-5	-	TRBV7-2	TGTGCCAGCAGCCCGCCAGGGGGCAGGGAGACCCAGTACTTC	CASSPPGGRETQYF
-	TRBJ1-6	-	TRBV20-1	TGCAGTGCGACCACAACAGGGCTGCCTAATTCACCCCTCCACTTT	CSATTTGLPNSPLHF
TRBD1	TRBJ1-6	-	TRBV7-9	TGTGCCAGCAACTCGCGAGACAGGGGAGGAGCCCTCCACTTT	CASNSRDRGGALHF
TRBD1	TRBJ1-3	-	TRBV29-1	TGCAGCGTCATGACAGGGAGCTCTGGAAACACCATATATTTT	CSVMTGSSGNTIYF
TRBD2	TRBJ2-1	-	TRBV7-6	TGTGCCAGCAGCTTAACGTGGCTAGCGGGGGCCCTTCAAAATGAGCAGTTCTTC	CASSLTWLAGALQNEQFF
TRBD1	TRBJ1-2	-	TRBV6-5	TGTGCCAGCAGTGGGACAGGGGCTGGCTACACCTTC	CASSGTGAGYTF
-	TRBJ2-2	-	TRBV9	TGTGCCAGCAGCGTATATGAGGGACTCGCCACCGGGGAGCTGTTTTTT	CASSVYEGLATGELFF
-	TRBJ1-1	-	TRBV5-1	TGCGCCAGCCGATTTCAATCCACAACGAACACTGAAGCTTTCTTT	CASRFQSTTNTEAFF
-	TRBJ2-7	-	TRBV29-1	TGCAGCGTTGAAGAAGTTAAGAGACCGGGCGCGGAGCAGTACTTC	CSVEEVKRPGAEQYF
TRBD2	TRBJ2-2	-	TRBV5-4	TGTGCCAGCAGCTTGTCCCGCGGGGGGCAGGTCGGGGAGCTGTTTTTT	CASSLSRGGQVGELFF
-	TRBJ2-1	-	TRBV15	TGTGCCACCAGCAGAGGGAATAACTTCGGTGGGGGCGATGAGCAGTTCTTC	CATSRGNNFGGGDEQFF
-	TRBJ2-1	-	TRBV4-2	TGTGCCAGCAGCCAAGCTGCAGCGGTCTCCTACAATGAGCAGTTCTTC	CASSQAAAVSYNEQFF
-	TRBJ1-2	-	TRBV20-1	TGCAGTGCTACCTCCCCGGCGCAGGGACCTAACTATGGCTACACCTTC	CSATSPAQGPNYGYTF
-	TRBJ2-5	-	TRBV4-1	TGCGCCAGCAGCCAAGCTAATTTGGTAGCGACGGAGACCCAGTACTTC	CASSQANLVATETQYF
-	TRBJ1-6	-	TRBV20-1	TGCAGTGCTAGAGCAGCGGTGTCCTATAATTCACCCCTCCACTTT	CSARAAVSYNSPLHF
-	TRBJ1-4	once	TRBV18	TGTGCCAGCTCACCAGGACAAGATGGTGAAAAACTGTTTTTT	CASSPGQDGEKLFF
TRBD2	TRBJ2-1	once	TRBV5-1	TGCGCCAGCAGCTTGCCACTGGGCGGGGGAGGTTCCTACAATGAGCAGTTCTTC	CASSLPLGGGGSYNEQFF
-	TRBJ1-5	few	TRBV7-2	TGTGCCAGCAGCTTAGCGGGGGGTAACCAGCCCCAGCATTTT	CASSLAGGNQPQHF
-	TRBJ1-1	-	TRBV29-1	TGCAGCGTTCTGCGCACTGAAGCTTTCTTT	CSVLRTEAFF
TRBD2	TRBJ2-7	-	TRBV11-3	TGTGCCAGCAGCCGGACGGCGGGGGGTTACGAGCAGTACTTC	CASSRTAGGYEQYF
-	TRBJ1-1	once	TRBV19	TGTGCCAGTTTGGACGTGATGAACACTGAAGCTTTCTTT	CASLDVMNTEAFF
-	TRBJ2-5	-	TRBV20-1	TGCAGTGCTATACGAAAAACCTACAGGGAGGCGACCCAGTACTTC	CSAIRKTYREATQYF
-	TRBJ2-2	-	TRBV28	TGTGCCACCATGAGACCCGGAAACACCGGGGAGCTGTTTTTT	CATMRPGNTGELFF
TRBD1	TRBJ2-4	once	TRBV19	TGTGCCAGTAGTATAGGACAGGGGAAAAACATTCAGTACTTC	CASSIGQGKNIQYF
-	TRBJ2-5	-	TRBV11-3	TGTGCCAGCAGCTTAGAGGGACAAGTCCAAGAGACCCAGTACTTC	CASSLEGQVQETQYF
TRBD1	TRBJ1-2	-	TRBV5-1	TGCGCCAGCAGTTGGACAGGCCAACCCCGAGGGTATGGCTACACCTTC	CASSWTGQPRGYGYTF
-	TRBJ2-3	-	TRBV7-7	TGTGCCAGCAGCTTAAGGCCCACAGATACGCAGTATTTT	CASSLRPTDTQYF
TRBD1	TRBJ2-3	-	TRBV29-1	TGCAGCGTTGAGGAACCGGGACAGGGGGGCGGCACAGATACGCAGTATTTT	CSVEEPGQGGGTDTQYF
-	TRBJ2-5	-	TRBV12-3/TRBV12-4	TGTGCCAGCAGCCCGTCGAGCAGGGGCGAGACCCAGTACTTC	CASSPSSRGETQYF
-	TRBJ1-2	-	TRBV7-3	TGTGCCAGCAGCTTAACGCGGACAGAGAATGGCTACACCTTC	CASSLTRTENGYTF
-	TRBJ1-6	-	TRBV15	TGTGCCACCGCAAGGGCCTTGGATAATTCACCCCTCCACTTT	CATARALDNSPLHF
-	TRBJ2-3	-	TRBV4-3	TGCGCCAGCAGCCAAGATCTTGTCGACACAGATACGCAGTATTTT	CASSQDLVDTDTQYF
TRBD1	TRBJ2-2	-	TRBV7-9	TGTGCCAGCAGCTTAAACACAGGGGGCGAGCTGTTTTTT	CASSLNTGGELFF
-	TRBJ2-1	-	TRBV5-1	TGCGCCAGCAGCACACAGGGAAATGAGCAGTTCTTC	CASSTQGNEQFF
TRBD1	TRBJ2-7	few	TRBV7-2	TGTGCCAGCAGCCTCTCCGGGACAGGGGGCGCTGGGCGGGGTTACGAGCAGTACTTC	CASSLSGTGGAGRGYEQYF
TRBD1	TRBJ2-7	-	TRBV5-1	TGCGCCAGCAGCTTGATGGGACAGGGGGCTCTCGAGCAGTACTTC	CASSLMGQGALEQYF
-	TRBJ1-6	once	TRBV5-3	TGTGCCAGAAGCTTGGCCTTTTCCGGGACACCCTTCATCCCCTCATCACCCCTCCACTTT	CARSLAFSGTPFIPSSPLHF
-	TRBJ1-1	-	TRBV19	TGTGCCAGTAGTAAGCAATGGAACACTGAAGCTTTCTTT	CASSKQWNTEAFF
-	TRBJ2-5	once	TRBV5-1	TGCGCCAGCAGCCCAGGGACAAGTAAAGAGACCCAGTACTTC	CASSPGTSKETQYF
TRBD1	TRBJ2-6	-	TRBV6-1	TGTGCCGGACAGGGGTCTGGGGCCAACGTCCTGACTTTC	CAGQGSGANVLTF
-	TRBJ2-7	-	TRBV30	TGTGCCTGTTCTTGGATTCGTTCCGACGAGCAGTACTTC	CACSWIRSDEQYF
TRBD1	TRBJ1-1	-	TRBV24-1	TGTGCCACCAGTGATTCGAGACAGGGGAACACTGAAGCTTTCTTT	CATSDSRQGNTEAFF